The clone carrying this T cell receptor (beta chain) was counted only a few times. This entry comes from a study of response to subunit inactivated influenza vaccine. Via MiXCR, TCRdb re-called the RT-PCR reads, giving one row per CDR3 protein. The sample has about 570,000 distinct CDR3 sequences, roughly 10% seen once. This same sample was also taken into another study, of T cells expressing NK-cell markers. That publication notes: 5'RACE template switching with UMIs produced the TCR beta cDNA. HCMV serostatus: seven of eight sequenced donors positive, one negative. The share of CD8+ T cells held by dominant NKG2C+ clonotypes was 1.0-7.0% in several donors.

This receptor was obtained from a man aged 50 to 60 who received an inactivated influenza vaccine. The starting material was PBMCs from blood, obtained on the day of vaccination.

As DNA, the CDR3 is TGTGCCAGCACTCCCCTGGGTACGGGCGACGAGCAGTACTTC. Its protein is CASTPLGTGDEQYF. The chain is built from TRBV27 and TRBJ2-7; no clear D. The CDR3 covers 14 residues. V lost 7 bases and J 5 bases, leaving 18 bases between the germline ends. The germline gives CDR1 MNHEY, CDR2 SMNVEV (reference sequence).